This T cell receptor (beta chain) was found in a study of beta chain features in type 1 diabetes. Study conclusions and caveats: It was not settled here whether HLA type affects TCRB rearrangement. VDJ junctions in type 1 diabetes patients carried more deletions and fewer insertions.

The isolated RNA, all of it, was reverse transcribed, so expressed TCRB transcripts were what got sequenced. An average around 3.5 million reads came from naive, central memory and regulatory T cell samples. Assay: immunoSEQ multiplex PCR; the TCRdb copy retains only in-frame clones and omits some. The table shows 250,000 to 400,000 clones, with about 14% occurring only once. This clone was found a few times. Its antigen is currently unknown. This CDR3 is 15 amino acids long. The V and J ends lost 5 bases and 0 bases respectively, with 13 bases between them. Germline lookup yields CDR1 MNHNY and CDR2 SVGAGI (reference sequence). In all sorted populations, purity surpassed 98%.

This chain joins TRBV6-6 and TRBJ1-2; no clear D gene. This TCR was recovered from a man aged 25-45 years in good health. Material for sequencing was central memory CD4+ T cells from blood. Here the CDR3 reads CASSNELRTNYGYTF. The CDR3 DNA reads TGTGCCAGCAGTAACGAGCTGAGAACTAACTATGGCTACACCTTC.